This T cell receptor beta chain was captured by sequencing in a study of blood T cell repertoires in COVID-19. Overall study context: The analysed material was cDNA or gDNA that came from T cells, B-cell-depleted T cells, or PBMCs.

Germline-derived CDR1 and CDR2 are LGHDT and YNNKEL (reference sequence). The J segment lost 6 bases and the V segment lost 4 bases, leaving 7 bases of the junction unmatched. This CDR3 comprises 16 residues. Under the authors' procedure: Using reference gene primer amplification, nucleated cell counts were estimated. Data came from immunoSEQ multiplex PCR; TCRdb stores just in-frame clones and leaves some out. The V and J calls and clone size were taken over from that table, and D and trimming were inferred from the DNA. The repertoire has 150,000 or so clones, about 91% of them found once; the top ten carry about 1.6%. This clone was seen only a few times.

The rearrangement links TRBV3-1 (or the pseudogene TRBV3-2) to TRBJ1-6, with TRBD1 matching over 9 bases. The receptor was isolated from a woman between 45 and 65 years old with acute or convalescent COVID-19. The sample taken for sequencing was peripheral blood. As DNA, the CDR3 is TGTGCCAGCAGCCTTCTACTGGGACAGGGTAATTCACCCCTCCACTTT. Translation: CASSLLLGQGNSPLHF.